This T cell receptor beta chain is drawn from a study of tumor-infiltrating lymphocytes in primary liver carcinoma. The authors made TCR beta cDNA from roughly 480 ng total RNA with a constant-region primer. Slightly modified ARM-PCR, run as three nested multiplex PCR rounds, produced the TCR beta libraries. The first two PCR rounds used TRBV1-TRBV30 forward primers with a C-beta reverse primer, around 10 cycles each. TCRdb itself ran the multiplex PCR reads through MiXCR, one entry per CDR3 protein. This table has some 110,000 distinct CDR3 sequences, roughly 80% appearing once. This clonotype was counted a single time. Its antigen is undetermined. One junction end disagrees with the germline gene, perhaps due to a read error. Both RNA and DNA were isolated together from 20-30 mg of bulk tissue that had not been sorted. Patients' primary liver carcinoma was surgically resected. Patients showed chronic HBV infection and an absence of prior treatment.

Study conclusions and caveats: Tumor region pairs showed greater overlap than either tumor-adjacent or tumor-blood pairs did.

CDR3 length: 15 amino acids. CDR1 and CDR2 from the germline V gene are SGHAT and FQDESV (reference sequence). Sequenced sample: liver tumor tissue from sampling region 3. Regarding subset: tumor region T3, left-lateral pole. The clonotype was recovered from a man between 35 and 55 years old with primary liver carcinoma and hepatitis B virus infection. This rearrangement joins TRBV11-1 to TRBJ2-4; 7 positions match TRBD1. CDR3 bases: TGTGCCTGCAGCTTGGTGAGGGGGCGAATAAGCATTCAGTACTTC. Protein product: CACSLVRGRISIQYF.